Below, one T cell receptor beta chain is given with its context. The antigen is unknown. 5'RACE with constant-segment primers built TCRalpha and TCRbeta cDNA libraries with UMIs. MiXCR, run by TCRdb on the 5' RACE reads, gives a single entry per CDR3 protein. The table includes a few hundred thousand distinct CDR3 sequences, about 16% detected once. The sample is drawn from a study of T-cell memory formation after mild COVID-19. Germline loops: CDR1 MNHNS, CDR2 SASEGT. The CDR3 runs 16 residues. V gave up 5 bases and J gave up 6 bases; unmatched junction bases: 11. Study outcomes and limitations: Mainly CM and EM harbored the contracting CD4+ clones; mainly EMRA harbored the CD8+ ones. A subset of responding clones appeared in pre-infection memory, suggesting cross-reactive memory joined.

The source material was PBMCs or a T cell subset sorted from them (not recorded which). The source is a man between 18 and 29 years old who had mild COVID-19 (a few samples of this study predate the infection). Cell type and time point are not known. V is TRBV6-1 and J is TRBJ1-5; 9 bases match TRBD1. As DNA, the CDR3 is TGTGCCAGCAGTCCCACTGACAGGGGGGTTTTTCAGCCCCAGCATTTT. Its protein is CASSPTDRGVFQPQHF.